Listed below are T cell receptor beta chains from one sample, sequenced in a study of identifying expanded T cells in peripheral blood. TCRdb keeps only in-frame clones here, not all; method: immunoSEQ multiplex PCR. The sample has under 90,000 clones; roughly 90% are singletons. The specimen was blood. The receptors shown here come from a person aged 18-70 years in good health. The CDR3 runs from the conserved cysteine through the conserved F or W. Fields, in order: D gene, V gene, J gene, CDR3 DNA, CDR3 protein. A D gene is named only where the DNA matches it firmly.

>NA|TRBV30|TRBJ2-3
TGTGCCTGGAGTGTAAGCAGGGTGCGAGATACGCAGTATTTT
CAWSVSRVRDTQYF
>TRBD2|TRBV9|TRBJ2-1
TGTGCCAGCAACGCAGCGGGAGGCCAATACAATGAGCAGTTCTTC
CASNAAGGQYNEQFF
>TRBD2|TRBV7-2|TRBJ2-3
TGTGCCAGCAGCGATCGGAGGGCGGGAGGGGATACGCAGTATTTT
CASSDRRAGGDTQYF
>NA|TRBV6-1|TRBJ2-7
TGTGCCAGCAGCCGCAACGAGGGTCTACGAGAGCAGTACTTC
CASSRNEGLREQYF
>NA|TRBV5-6|TRBJ2-1
TGTGCCAGCAGCTTGGTCCGGGCCGAGCAGTTCTTC
CASSLVRAEQFF
>NA|TRBV5-1|TRBJ1-4
TGCGCCAGCAGCTTGGTAGGGTCGGAAAAACTGTTTTTT
CASSLVGSEKLFF
>NA|TRBV7-8|TRBJ2-7
TGTGCCAGCAGCTTAGACCTCGGGGCCTCCTACGAGCAGTACTTC
CASSLDLGASYEQYF
>TRBD2|TRBV9|TRBJ2-1
TGTGCCAGCAGCGTAGCTGGGACTAGCATTTTTGAGCAGTTCTTC
CASSVAGTSIFEQFF
>NA|TRBV27|TRBJ2-7
TGTGCCAGCAGTCAGGACGGGACCTACGAGCAGTACTTC
CASSQDGTYEQYF
>NA|TRBV7-7|TRBJ2-3
TGTGCTAGCAGCCCGGGGTTAGGGGGAGATACGCAGTATTTT
CASSPGLGGDTQYF